This T cell receptor beta chain appears in the sequencing data of a study of CD8 T cells in ankylosing spondylitis (dated by TCRdb to the late 2010s). Regarding the research as a whole: To find TCR variants linked to disease, the study profiled T cell receptor beta repertoires in ankylosing spondylitis patients and healthy donors. The full study cohort was made up of 25 ankylosing spondylitis patients and roughly 98 healthy donors. Peripheral blood was sampled, and synovial fluid was additionally collected from ankylosing spondylitis patients. What the study reported, not specific to this receptor: Significant enrichment of the disease-linked clones was reported in matched synovial fluid samples from ankylosing spondylitis patients. A CD8+ phenotype was shown by the disease-linked clones, which were found at relatively low frequencies in peripheral blood. Some of the motif variants had been reported before in the synovial fluid and blood of reactive arthritis patients, a finding that suggests common disease-initiation mechanisms. Blood from ankylosing spondylitis patients appeared to be characterized by a TCR beta motif made up of under ten highly homologous amino acid variants.

Sequenced using an Illumina HiSeq 2500. Quantitative 5'-RACE with molecular barcodes was used to prepare TCR beta libraries. The published analysis was carried out like this. A new computational method based on a probabilistic model of VDJ rearrangement was used to identify disease-linked TCR variants. In TCRdb, the public reads were trimmed at Q25 with fastp and aligned with MiXCR, with productive beta chains retained. Every distinct CDR3 protein forms one entry, paired with its most common genes and DNA. What appears here as the V and J calls and clone size reflects TCRdb's work, not the paper's. For this sample the table gives roughly 220,000 distinct CDR3 sequences, of which roughly a tenth were detected only once. About 20% of the sample is in the top ten clones. The germline V gene yields SGHVS for CDR1 and FQNEAQ for CDR2. From cysteine to phenylalanine, the CDR3 is 16 amino acids long. Here the CDR3 DNA is all that survives: 48 bases in frame from base 1.

This clonotype was counted a single time. The antigen it binds to is not known. A much more abundant neighbour one base away suggests this may be a read error. Recombination connected TRBV7-8 to TRBJ1-2, and TRBD1 may be the D gene, going by 6 matching bases. Sequencing was carried out using blood, either unsorted or a sorted T cell fraction (not recorded which). The sequence derives from a male donor with ankylosing spondylitis or in good health (not recorded which). The CDR3 loop reads CASIEGVGGLDYGDTF. The nucleotide sequence reads as follows: TGTGCCAGCATCGAGGGGGTTGGGGGACTTGACTATGGCGACACCTTC.